Listed below are T cell receptor beta chains from one sample, sequenced in a study of blood T cell repertoires in COVID-19. Profiled with immunoSEQ multiplex PCR; TCRdb holds only in-frame clones, not every one. Found here are 200,000 to 300,000 clones, approximately 89% of them singletons; the top ten hold around 1.7%. Sequences were obtained from peripheral blood. The receptors were gathered from an older woman who had recovered from COVID-19. CDR3s include the opening cysteine and the closing phenylalanine or tryptophan. The D gene is left open where the match is weak. Expanded clones are given a class, and other clones once, few, many or no size at all.

D: -
V: TRBV6-6
size: once
J: TRBJ1-3
CDR3: CASSYSGGVIGNTIYF
DNA: TGTGCCAGCAGTTACTCCGGCGGGGTCATTGGAAACACCATATATTTT

D: TRBD1
V: TRBV5-1
size: -
J: TRBJ2-3
CDR3: CASSLAGQGSTDTQYF
DNA: TGCGCCAGCAGCTTGGCCGGACAGGGAAGCACAGATACGCAGTATTTT

D: TRBD2
V: TRBV5-1
size: -
J: TRBJ2-7
CDR3: CASSPTSNTYEQYF
DNA: TGCGCCAGCAGCCCGACTAGCAACACCTACGAGCAGTACTTC

D: TRBD1
V: TRBV3-1/TRBV3-2
size: -
J: TRBJ1-4
CDR3: CASSFGTGDEKLFF
DNA: TGTGCCAGCAGCTTCGGGACAGGGGATGAAAAACTGTTTTTT

D: -
V: TRBV18
size: -
J: TRBJ2-3
CDR3: CASSLGGAPDTQYF
DNA: TGTGCCAGCTCACTTGGGGGGGCCCCAGATACGCAGTATTTT

D: -
V: TRBV5-1
size: -
J: TRBJ1-3
CDR3: CASSSGWSSGNTIYF
DNA: TGCGCCAGCAGTTCTGGGTGGAGCTCTGGAAACACCATATATTTT

D: TRBD2
V: TRBV9
size: -
J: TRBJ2-5
CDR3: CASSVASGGAQETQYF
DNA: TGTGCCAGCAGCGTAGCCAGCGGGGGGGCTCAAGAGACCCAGTACTTC

D: TRBD2
V: TRBV7-3
size: -
J: TRBJ2-1
CDR3: CASSSQGLAGGHNEQFF
DNA: TGTGCCAGCAGCTCTCAAGGACTAGCGGGGGGACACAATGAGCAGTTCTTC

D: TRBD1
V: TRBV5-6
size: -
J: TRBJ1-1
CDR3: CASSLAVDRGAFF
DNA: TGTGCCAGCAGCTTGGCCGTAGACAGGGGGGCTTTCTTT

D: -
V: TRBV3-1/TRBV3-2
size: once
J: TRBJ2-3
CDR3: CASSQDGTDTQYF
DNA: TGTGCCAGCAGCCAAGACGGGACAGATACGCAGTATTTT

D: -
V: TRBV12-3/TRBV12-4
size: -
J: TRBJ1-1
CDR3: CASSFTSGTEAFF
DNA: TGTGCCAGCAGTTTTACCAGCGGCACTGAAGCTTTCTTT

D: TRBD1
V: TRBV15
size: -
J: TRBJ2-3
CDR3: CATSRDRGPADTQYF
DNA: TGTGCCACCAGCCGGGACAGGGGGCCAGCGGATACGCAGTATTTT

D: TRBD1
V: TRBV7-2
size: -
J: TRBJ1-1
CDR3: CASSIKSGGLTEAFF
DNA: TGTGCCAGCAGCATTAAATCAGGGGGCCTCACTGAAGCTTTCTTT